This T cell receptor (beta chain) was documented in a study of identical twins. General observations from the study: Sequences that were beta out-of-frame showed weaker excess twin sharing.

The V end was cut by 2 bases, the J end by 3 bases, with 7 bases between. This CDR3 region has 13 residues. CDR1 is SGHTA, CDR2 FQGNSA, per germline. This clonotype was detected a few times. Its antigen remains unidentified. One entry per CDR3 protein results from TCRdb running MiXCR on the 5' RACE reads. The table includes a few hundred thousand distinct CDR3 sequences, 8% to 9.5% detected once. In addition, the sample was reused for a study of yellow fever vaccine responses in identical twins.

The receptor was isolated from a woman in her late teens or twenties in good health. The rearrangement uses TRBV7-2 and TRBJ1-1; no clear D gene. The sequenced material came from CD8+ T cells sorted from blood. The CDR3, as DNA: TGTGCCAGCAGCTTAAACACCCACACTGAAGCTTTCTTT. Translation gives CASSLNTHTEAFF.